This T cell receptor beta chain was profiled in a study of spatial heterogeneity in lung cancer. Described time point: sample taken at primary tumor resection. The donors, about 78 patients with untreated early-stage non-small cell lung cancer, provided the samples. Whole RNA from tumor, nontumor lung or frozen PBMC was sequenced unsorted. This clonotype appeared a few times. The germline V gene encodes CDR1 SGHRS and CDR2 YFSETQ. Trimming removed 4 bases from V and 4 bases from J, with 15 bases in between. The CDR3 totals 14 residues. Using its own MiXCR run on the 5' RACE reads, TCRdb lists one record per CDR3 protein. Here the sample spans 40,000 to 50,000 distinct CDR3 sequences, about 13% being singletons.

The V call is TRBV5-1, the J call TRBJ2-7, with D perhaps TRBD2 (5 bases). The clonotype originates from a male donor with early-stage non-small cell lung cancer. Sequenced material: PBMCs, taken at surgery. The CDR3 sequence: CASSMDRRAYEQYF. The CDR3 DNA sequence: TGCGCCAGCAGCATGGACCGGCGGGCGTACGAGCAGTACTTC.